Below are 24 T cell receptor beta chains sequenced from a single sample in a study of blood T cell repertoires in COVID-19. Method: immunoSEQ multiplex PCR; TCRdb's copy keeps in-frame clones and lacks some. The sample holds about 44,000 clones; approximately 90% are singletons and the top ten take around 25%. The sequenced sample was peripheral blood. Every receptor here comes from a woman older than 75 in a cohort sampled during active or convalescent COVID-19.

V gene TRBV7-8 combines with J gene TRBJ2-1, with TRBD2 matching 10 bases. This CDR3 region has 16 residues. V lost 2 bases, J lost 9 bases, and 10 bases stayed unmatched. Germline V CDR1 and CDR2: SGHVS, FQNEAQ. CDR3 bases: TGTGCCAGCAGCTTAAATCGAGGGCTAGCGGGAGCTGAGCAGTTCTTC. This gives the protein CASSLNRGLAGAEQFF.

The rearrangement uses TRBV5-1 and TRBJ2-1, with TRBD2 matching 13 bases. The germline V gene encodes CDR1 SGHRS and CDR2 YFSETQ. Unmatched junction bases numbered 6, after V lost 3 bases and J lost 9 bases. The CDR3 runs 15 residues. The CDR3 spells CASSSGTSGVGEQFF. CDR3 coding DNA: TGCGCCAGCAGCTCCGGGACTAGCGGGGTGGGTGAGCAGTTCTTC.

The chain carries TRBV24-1 and TRBJ2-3; the match to TRBD1 covers 8 bases. The CDR3 is made up of 18 amino acids. V dropped 7 bases and J dropped 3; count of bases not matched to a gene: 17. Germline-derived CDR1 and CDR2 are KGHDR and SFDVKD. The CDR3 loop reads CATRTFPAQGAGTDTQYF. The CDR3 DNA sequence: TGTGCCACCAGAACGTTCCCTGCCCAGGGGGCTGGTACAGATACGCAGTATTTT.

CDR3 in amino acids: CASSDPGLAGTLTQYF. For the CDR3, the DNA is TGTGCCAGCAGTGATCCCGGACTAGCGGGGACCTTAACGCAGTATTTT. V usage is TRBV25-1 and J usage is TRBJ2-3; 12 nucleotides match TRBD2. Germline V CDR1 and CDR2: MGHDK, SYGVNS. V was clipped by 3 bases and J by 9 bases; unmatched bases: 10. The CDR3 has 16 residues.

A single count supports this clone. The chain uses TRBV7-9 and TRBJ1-1; maybe TRBD1 (5 bases). This CDR3 comprises 13 residues. Between the trimmed V and J ends, which lost 5 bases and 2 bases, there was a span of 9 bases. Germline loops: CDR1 SEHNR, CDR2 FQNEAQ (reference sequence). For the CDR3, the DNA is TGTGCCAGCAGCAGACAGATTAACACTGAAGCTTTCTTT. Protein: CASSRQINTEAFF.

The chain links TRBV6-6 to TRBJ2-1; D unclear. CDR3 size: 15 residues. Trimming left V 3 bases short and J 0 bases short, with 9 bases between. CDR1 MNHNY and CDR2 SVGAGI come from the germline V gene (reference sequence). CDR3 loop: CASSYEASSYNEQFF. The CDR3 coding sequence is TGTGCCAGCAGTTATGAGGCAAGCTCCTACAATGAGCAGTTCTTC.

J is TRBJ1-4 and V is TRBV5-5; TRBD1 matches 9 bases. The trim removed 3 bases at V and 8 bases at J, leaving 8 bases unmatched. CDR3 length equals 15 residues. Per the germline V gene, CDR1 is SGHKS and CDR2 is YYEKEE (reference sequence). The CDR3 DNA reads TGTGCCAGCAGCTCGACTGCCGGACAGGGGGAAAAACTGTTTTTT. Protein product: CASSSTAGQGEKLFF.

J is TRBJ1-1 and V is TRBV3-1 (or the pseudogene TRBV3-2); D uncertain. Germline V gene lookup returns CDR1 LGHDT and CDR2 YNNKEL (reference sequence). The CDR3 extends over 13 amino acids. V dropped 1 base and J dropped 5 bases, with 8 bases sitting between them. CDR3 nucleotides: TGTGCCAGCAGCCAAGTGGGCTCGACTGAAGCTTTCTTT. Translating it yields CASSQVGSTEAFF.

The CDR3 DNA reads TGTGCCATCAGTGCGGACAGGGGGCTGGCGACTGAAGCTTTCTTT. Protein sequence: CAISADRGLATEAFF. The chain has TRBV10-3 and TRBJ1-1; 11 bases align to TRBD1. The germline V gene encodes CDR1 ENHRY and CDR2 SYGVKD. This CDR3 comprises 15 residues. With 4 bases clipped from V and 5 bases from J, the junction kept 6 bases outside the gene matches.

V gene TRBV10-3 combines with J gene TRBJ1-2; maybe TRBD1 (6 bases). The CDR3 totals 16 residues. Germline CDR1 and CDR2: ENHRY and SYGVKD. V was cut by 2 bases and J by 0 bases, with 13 bases left in between. CDR3 DNA sequence: TGTGCCATCAGTGAGGGACAGCACACCTCTAACTATGGCTACACCTTC. This translates into CAISEGQHTSNYGYTF.

The chain joins TRBV19 to TRBJ1-1; 9 nucleotides line up with TRBD1. Trimming took 4 bases from V and 5 from J; bases not matched to a gene: 5. Germline CDR1 is LNHDA and CDR2 is SQIVND (reference sequence). The CDR3 loop spans 14 amino acids. CDR3 sequence reads: CASSTQGARTEAFF. The DNA for the CDR3 is TGTGCCAGTAGTACACAGGGGGCGAGGACTGAAGCTTTCTTT.

The J gene is TRBJ2-7, the V gene TRBV5-1, with D tentatively TRBD2 (5 bases). This CDR3 spans 13 amino acids. Trimming left V 1 base short and J 2 bases short, with 7 bases between. Germline loops: CDR1 SGHRS, CDR2 YFSETQ. CDR3 DNA sequence: TGCGCCAGCAGCTTGTCTAGCCCCTACGAGCAGTACTTC. Its translation: CASSLSSPYEQYF.

V is TRBV3-1 (or the pseudogene TRBV3-2) and J is TRBJ1-5; 7 bases map to TRBD1. This CDR3 has 14 amino acids. The germline gives CDR1 LGHDT, CDR2 YNNKEL (reference sequence). V lost 4 bases and J lost 4; bases outside the gene matches: 4. CDR3 sequence reads: CASSPGTDNQPQHF. CDR3 DNA: TGTGCCAGCAGCCCCGGGACAGATAATCAGCCCCAGCATTTT.

The V call is TRBV2, the J call TRBJ2-3; the match to TRBD2 covers 11 bases. The CDR3 covers 16 residues. Unmatched junction bases numbered 11, after V lost 6 bases and J lost 6 bases. The germline CDR1 and CDR2 sequences are SNHLY and FYNNEI. The CDR3 DNA reads as TGTGCCAGCAGGGCCCGCTCTAGCGGGGGGAGGGATACGCAGTATTTT. Amino acids: CASRARSSGGRDTQYF.

V usage is TRBV3-1 (or the pseudogene TRBV3-2) and J usage is TRBJ2-4; 14 bases fit TRBD2. CDR1 LGHDT and CDR2 YNNKEL come from the germline V gene (reference sequence). Trimming at V came to 3 bases and at J to 0 bases, leaving 7 bases not matched to a gene. The CDR3 spans 19 residues. The CDR3 DNA reads as TGTGCCAGCAGCCACACTTGGACTAGCGGGAGGTTAGCCAAAAACATTCAGTACTTC. This sequence encodes CASSHTWTSGRLAKNIQYF.

For the CDR3, the DNA is TGCAGTGCTAGTCTAGCGGGGGGCGTCCGTAGCACAGATACGCAGTATTTT. Its translation is CSASLAGGVRSTDTQYF. The chain carries TRBV20-1 and TRBJ2-3; 11 bases fit TRBD2. CDR3 length: 17 amino acids. Losses at the gene ends were 3 bases for V and 0 bases for J; bases not matched to a gene: 8. Germline lookup yields CDR1 DFQATT and CDR2 SNEGSKA (reference sequence).

The chain links TRBV7-8 to TRBJ1-2; D is perhaps TRBD1 (5 bases). Trimming took off 0 bases at V and 6 bases at J, with 14 bases between the two ends. Germline V gives CDR1 SGHVS, CDR2 FQNEAQ. The CDR3 is made up of 15 amino acids. The DNA of the CDR3 is TGTGCCAGCAGCTTAGCGTGGGGCGAGCCGAATGGCTACACCTTC. Its translation is CASSLAWGEPNGYTF. The entire variable domain, with the rest obtained from reference TRBV7-8 and TRBJ1-2, is as follows: GAGVSQSPRYKVAKRGQDVALRCDPISGHVSLFWYQQALGQGPEFLTYFQNEAQLDKSGLPSDRFFAERPEGSVSTLKIQRTQQEDSAVYLCASSLAWGEPNGYTFGSGTRLTVV.

This clone was seen a handful of times. CDR3 bases: TGTGCCAGCAGTGAAGGACACCGGAACACTGAAGCTTTCTTT. Translated, it gives CASSEGHRNTEAFF. The rearrangement links TRBV6-1 to TRBJ1-1; D is undetermined. V gave up 1 base and J gave up 1 base, with 7 bases separating them. The CDR3 loop spans 14 amino acids. Germline V CDR1 and CDR2: MNHNS, SASEGT.

The rearrangement links TRBV4-2 to TRBJ1-2; 9 bases line up with TRBD1. CDR3 size: 15 residues. Trimming at V came to 2 bases and at J to 4 bases, leaving 5 bases not matched to a gene. Per germline, CDR1 LGHNA and CDR2 YNFKEQ. The CDR3 is CASSQPGQGGYGYTF. CDR3 DNA: TGTGCCAGCAGCCAACCGGGACAGGGTGGCTATGGCTACACCTTC.

J is TRBJ1-2 and V is TRBV30, with D hard to call. V was trimmed by 7 bases and J by 2 bases, leaving 11 bases between them. The CDR3 runs 12 residues. Looked up from germline, CDR1 is GTSNPN and CDR2 is SVGIG (reference sequence). The CDR3 coding sequence is TGTGCCTCCCGAGGCCGAAACTATGGCTACACCTTC. This gives the protein CASRGRNYGYTF.

The rearrangement uses TRBV10-3 and TRBJ2-7; 10 bases agree with TRBD2. The V and J ends lost 6 bases and 3 bases, in that order; junction bases with no gene match: 5. Germline-derived CDR1 and CDR2 are ENHRY and SYGVKD. The CDR3 totals 14 residues. CDR3 residues: CAISSGGDYYEQYF. DNA of the CDR3: TGTGCCATCAGCAGCGGGGGGGACTACTACGAGCAGTACTTC.

This clone was detected only a few times. This chain connects TRBV11-3 to TRBJ2-1; D is uncertain. Germline CDR1 reads SGHNT; CDR2 reads YENEEA. V lost 5 bases and J 2 bases, leaving 7 bases between the germline ends. The length of the CDR3 is 13 residues. In DNA, the CDR3 is TGTGCCAGCAGCCCCCGTACCTACAATGAGCAGTTCTTC. It codes for CASSPRTYNEQFF. Variable domain in full (rest from reference TRBV11-3 and TRBJ2-1): EAGVVQSPRYKIIEKKQPVAFWCNPISGHNTLYWYLQNLGQGPELLIRYENEEAVDDSQLPKDRFSAERLKGVDSTLKIQPAELGDSAVYLCASSPRTYNEQFFGPGTRLTVL.

The chain is built from TRBV5-1 and TRBJ1-2, with 7 bases lining up with TRBD1. The V gene's germline CDR1 is SGHRS and CDR2 YFSETQ. Trimming removed 4 bases from V and 3 bases from J; junction bases left unmatched: 6. This CDR3 has 14 amino acids. The CDR3 DNA reads as TGCGCCAGCAGCCCAGGGGGTCTGGACTATGGCTACACCTTC. Translated, it gives CASSPGGLDYGYTF. The variable domain in full, with the rest retrieved from reference TRBV5-1 and TRBJ1-2, is KAGVTQTPRYLIKTRGQQVTLSCSPISGHRSVSWYQQTPGQGLQFLFEYFSETQRNKGNFPGRFSGRQFSNSRSEMNVSTLELGDSALYLCASSPGGLDYGYTFGSGTRLTVV.

V usage is TRBV7-9 and J usage is TRBJ2-1, with 15 positions matching TRBD2. Germline V gives CDR1 SEHNR, CDR2 FQNEAQ (reference sequence). The CDR3 is made up of 16 amino acids. V lost 4 bases, J lost 7 bases, and 5 bases stayed unmatched. The CDR3 protein is CASSSRTSGRENEQFF. CDR3 nucleotides: TGTGCCAGCAGCTCCCGGACTAGCGGGAGGGAGAATGAGCAGTTCTTC.